This T cell receptor beta chain was sequenced for a study of blood T cell repertoires in COVID-19. Germline loops: CDR1 KGHSH, CDR2 LQKENI. Trimming cost V 3 bases and J 0 bases, with 20 bases left between them. CDR3 length equals 18 residues. Generated by immunoSEQ multiplex PCR, the TCRdb table keeps only in-frame clones and is missing some. The data contain about 270,000 clones, 65% to 90% of them singletons. The chain carries TRBV18 and TRBJ1-1; unclear D gene. This TCR was sampled from a human donor in a cohort sampled during active COVID-19. The source material was peripheral blood. CDR3: CASSPLPTTASMNTEAFF. The CDR3 nucleotides are TGTGCCAGCTCACCTCTTCCCACTACCGCATCCATGAACACTGAAGCTTTCTTT.